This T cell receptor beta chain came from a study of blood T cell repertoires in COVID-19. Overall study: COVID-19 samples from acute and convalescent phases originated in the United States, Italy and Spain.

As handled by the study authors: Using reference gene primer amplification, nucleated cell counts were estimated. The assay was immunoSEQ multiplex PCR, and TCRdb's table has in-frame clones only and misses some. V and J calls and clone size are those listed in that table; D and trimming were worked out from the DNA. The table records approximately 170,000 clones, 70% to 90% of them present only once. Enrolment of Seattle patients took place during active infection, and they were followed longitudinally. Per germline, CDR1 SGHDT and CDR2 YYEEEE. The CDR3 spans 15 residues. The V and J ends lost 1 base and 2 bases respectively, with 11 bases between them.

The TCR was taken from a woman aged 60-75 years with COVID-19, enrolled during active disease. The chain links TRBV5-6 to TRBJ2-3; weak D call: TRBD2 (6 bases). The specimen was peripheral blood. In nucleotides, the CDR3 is TGTGCCAGCAGCTTGCTGGCGGGATTCACAGATACGCAGTATTTT. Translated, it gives CASSLLAGFTDTQYF.